The 27 T cell receptor beta chains reported below all come from one sample, sequenced in a study of blood T cell repertoires in COVID-19. The protocol was immunoSEQ multiplex PCR, while the TCRdb copy is restricted to in-frame clones and leaves out a portion. The data contain tens of thousands of clones, around nine tenths of them seen just once; the ten biggest clones take up about 8.5%. The sequenced sample was peripheral blood. The receptors were gathered from a man between 60 and 75 years old with active COVID-19.

This chain uses TRBV5-6 with TRBJ2-3, with a weak D call TRBD2 (5 bases). V shed 6 bases and J shed 0 bases, with 14 bases lying between them. Germline loops: CDR1 SGHDT, CDR2 YYEEEE. The CDR3 consists of 15 residues. The CDR3 sequence is CASTDKRLSTDTQYF. CDR3 coding DNA: TGTGCCAGCACTGACAAGCGGCTTAGCACAGATACGCAGTATTTT. The full variable domain, with the rest looked up from reference TRBV5-6 and TRBJ2-3, is DAGVTQSPTHLIKTRGQQVTLRCSPKSGHDTVSWYQQALGQGPQFIFQYYEEEERQRGNFPDRFSGHQFPNYSSELNVNALLLGDSALYLCASTDKRLSTDTQYFGPGTRLTVL.

The chain carries TRBV7-3 and TRBJ2-3; 10 nucleotides line up with TRBD1. The V gene's germline CDR1 is SGHTA and CDR2 FQGTGA. The CDR3 length is 15 residues. The V segment lost 5 bases and the J segment 6 bases; nucleotides outside the gene matches: 8. The CDR3 nucleotides read TGTGCCAGCAGCCCCTCCGGACAGGGGGTTGATACGCAGTATTTT. This translates into CASSPSGQGVDTQYF.

This sequence joins TRBV19 and TRBJ2-3; 7 positions agree with TRBD1. Unmatched junction bases numbered 9, after V lost 3 bases and J lost 0 bases. Germline CDR1 reads LNHDA; CDR2 reads SQIVND (reference sequence). The CDR3 contains 17 residues. CDR3 protein: CASSIPGQSVSTDTQYF. The CDR3 bases are TGTGCCAGTAGTATCCCGGGACAGTCCGTCAGCACAGATACGCAGTATTTT.

This chain joins TRBV7-3 and TRBJ2-2; maybe TRBD1 (6 bases). CDR1 and CDR2 from the germline V gene are SGHTA and FQGTGA. This CDR3 comprises 14 residues. V was clipped by 4 bases and J by 8 bases, with 14 bases between them. The CDR3: CASSSAGDLGELFF. The CDR3 nucleotides read TGTGCCAGCAGCTCAGCAGGGGATTTGGGGGAGCTGTTTTTT.

This chain joins TRBV9 and TRBJ2-3; 13 bases are a match to TRBD2. The CDR3 loop spans 16 amino acids. The trim removed 4 bases at V and 0 bases at J, leaving 2 bases unmatched. Germline V gene data show CDR1 as SGDLS and CDR2 as YYNGEE. CDR3 sequence reads: CASSTGLAGSTDTQYF. In nucleotides, the CDR3 is TGTGCCAGCAGCACGGGACTAGCGGGAAGCACAGATACGCAGTATTTT. Filled out from reference TRBV9 and TRBJ2-3, the complete variable domain reads DSGVTQTPKHLITATGQRVTLRCSPRSGDLSVYWYQQSLDQGLQFLIQYYNGEERAKGNILERFSAQQFPDLHSELNLSSLELGDSALYFCASSTGLAGSTDTQYFGPGTRLTVL.

This chain uses TRBV6-6 with TRBJ2-1; the match to TRBD2 covers 13 bases. V was pared by 4 bases and J by 8 bases, with 5 bases of the junction left unmatched. From germline, CDR1 is MNHNY and CDR2 SVGAGI (reference sequence). There are 15 residues in the CDR3. In nucleotides, the CDR3 is TGTGCCAGCAGTTGGGGACTAGCGGGACCCGATGAGCAGTTCTTC. This codes for CASSWGLAGPDEQFF.

This clone has a handful of counts. The CDR3 here is CASSSEGAGNQPQHF. For the CDR3, the DNA is TGTGCCAGCAGTTCGGAGGGGGCCGGCAATCAGCCCCAGCATTTT. V gene TRBV28 combines with J gene TRBJ1-5; 7 bases map to TRBD1. Germline trimming cut 4 bases from V and 2 bases from J; bases unmatched to any gene: 5. The CDR3 consists of 15 residues. Per germline, CDR1 MDHEN and CDR2 SYDVKM.

The chain is built from TRBV5-5 and TRBJ2-1; tentatively, D is TRBD2 (7 bases). V lost 4 bases to trimming and J lost 4 bases, with 18 bases between them. Germline V gene sequence: CDR1 SGHKS, CDR2 YYEKEE (reference sequence). The CDR3 runs to 16 residues. The CDR3 sequence: CASSVYQGGGYNEQFF. CDR3 DNA: TGTGCCAGCAGCGTCTACCAGGGAGGGGGGTACAATGAGCAGTTCTTC.

This clone was seen once. The chain has TRBV5-1 and TRBJ2-3, with 9 positions matching TRBD2. After removal of 4 bases from V and 0 bases from J, the junction contained 9 bases not matched to a gene. CDR3 length equals 17 residues. Germline CDR1 SGHRS, CDR2 YFSETQ. In nucleotides, the CDR3 is TGCGCCAGCAGCCCTGGCCTAGCGGGATCTAGCACAGATACGCAGTATTTT. This codes for CASSPGLAGSSTDTQYF. Together with reference TRBV5-1 and TRBJ2-3, the CDR3 gives the full variable domain: KAGVTQTPRYLIKTRGQQVTLSCSPISGHRSVSWYQQTPGQGLQFLFEYFSETQRNKGNFPGRFSGRQFSNSRSEMNVSTLELGDSALYLCASSPGLAGSSTDTQYFGPGTRLTVL.

The chain employs TRBV11-3 and TRBJ2-7; the match to TRBD1 covers 9 bases. Germline V gene sequence: CDR1 SGHNT, CDR2 YENEEA. The junction had 2 bases not matched to a gene; V was cut back by 5 bases and J by 3 bases. This CDR3 spans 13 amino acids. As DNA, the CDR3 is TGTGCCAGCAGCCCGGGACAGGGCTACGAGCAGTACTTC. Its protein product is CASSPGQGYEQYF.

This clone came up a few times. The chain carries TRBV5-6 and TRBJ2-1; TRBD2 aligns across 7 bases. The CDR3 contains 16 residues. With 4 bases clipped from V and 0 bases from J, the junction kept 7 bases outside the gene matches. Germline V gene sequence: CDR1 SGHDT, CDR2 YYEEEE. CDR3 sequence reads: CASSPLAASSYNEQFF. CDR3 nucleotides: TGTGCCAGCAGCCCGCTAGCGGCGAGCTCCTACAATGAGCAGTTCTTC.

The rearrangement joins TRBV4-1 to TRBJ2-1; maybe TRBD2 (5 bases). The CDR3 length is 16 residues. The V gene lost 0 bases and the J gene lost 6 bases, with 15 bases spanning the gap. From germline, CDR1 is MGHRA and CDR2 YSYEKL. The CDR3 DNA reads TGCGCCAGCAGCCAAGAGGCGGCGACTCGGGGCAATGAGCAGTTCTTC. Amino acid sequence: CASSQEAATRGNEQFF.

The chain joins TRBV11-2 to TRBJ1-2, with 10 bases that match TRBD1. The CDR3 contains 16 residues. The germline CDR1 and CDR2 sequences are SGHAT and FQNNGV. Trimming cost V 5 bases and J 7 bases; bases outside gene matches: 13. CDR3 bases: TGTGCCAGCAGCCTAACTACCGGGACAGGGGTTGGTGGCTACACCTTC. Its protein product is CASSLTTGTGVGGYTF.

The gene calls are TRBV7-6 and TRBJ2-2, with TRBD1 matching 10 bases. The CDR3 runs to 17 residues. CDR1 is SGHVS and CDR2 is FNYEAQ in the germline V gene. J gave up 4 bases and V 1 base, and 6 bases lay outside the gene matches. CDR3 sequence (DNA): TGTGCCAGCAGCTTAGTTCGGACAGGGGGTCGCACCGGGGAGCTGTTTTTT. It specifies CASSLVRTGGRTGELFF. The complete variable domain, with remaining parts taken from reference TRBV7-6 and TRBJ2-2, reads GAGVSQSPRYKVTKRGQDVALRCDPISGHVSLYWYRQALGQGPEFLTYFNYEAQQDKSGLPNDRFSAERPEGSISTLTIQRTEQRDSAMYRCASSLVRTGGRTGELFFGEGSRLTVL.

Concerning this clone: The same CDR3 is also encoded by other DNA sequences in this sample. This chain connects TRBV27 to TRBJ2-3; D unclear. CDR1 is MNHEY, CDR2 SMNVEV, per germline (reference sequence). CDR3 length equals 12 residues. Trimming removed 6 bases from V and 0 bases from J, with 4 bases in between. The CDR3 nucleotides read TGTGCCAGCAGCCCTAGCACAGATACGCAGTATTTT. As protein: CASSPSTDTQYF.

The chain joins TRBV28 to TRBJ1-4; 10 positions agree with TRBD1. This CDR3 has 15 amino acids. V trimming: 4 bases; J trimming: 6 bases; junction bases outside the gene matches: 5. Germline loops: CDR1 MDHEN, CDR2 SYDVKM. In DNA, the CDR3 is TGTGCCAGCAGTTCCCCCGGGACAGGGGATGAAAAACTGTTTTTT. As protein: CASSSPGTGDEKLFF.

CDR3 coding DNA: TGTGCCAGCAGCTTCCTTGGGACAGGGTGGGGAGATACGCAGTATTTT. Translated: CASSFLGTGWGDTQYF. The rearrangement links TRBV7-3 to TRBJ2-3; 9 nucleotides agree with TRBD1. The CDR3 is made up of 16 amino acids. The junction had 9 bases not matched to a gene; V was cut back by 3 bases and J by 5 bases. Germline V gives CDR1 SGHTA, CDR2 FQGTGA.

This clone occurred once. The CDR3 coding sequence is TGTGCCAGCTACCGAGCGGCGCGTAGCACAGATACGCAGTATTTT. Its protein product is CASYRAARSTDTQYF. The genes are TRBV18 and TRBJ2-3; D is perhaps TRBD2 (5 bases). Germline CDR1 KGHSH, CDR2 LQKENI. This CDR3 region has 15 residues. Trimming stripped 7 bases from V and 0 bases from J, with 14 bases between.

The rearrangement uses TRBV11-2 and TRBJ1-1; D not resolved. The CDR3 length is 15 residues. V was cut by 3 bases and J by 0 bases, with 11 bases left in between. Germline CDR1 SGHAT, CDR2 FQNNGV. CDR3 DNA sequence: TGTGCCAGCAGCTTCGGGGATGCGCTGAACACTGAAGCTTTCTTT. Protein sequence: CASSFGDALNTEAFF.

The chain carries TRBV11-2 and TRBJ2-2; tentatively, D is TRBD2 (5 bases). Germline assignment: CDR1 SGHAT and CDR2 FQNNGV. This CDR3 contains 16 residues. V was pared by 5 bases and J by 1 base, with 14 bases between. The CDR3 DNA reads TGTGCCAGCAGCACCGTCCCGGGAATGAACACCGGGGAGCTGTTTTTT. This translates into CASSTVPGMNTGELFF. Together with reference TRBV11-2 and TRBJ2-2, the CDR3 gives the full variable domain: EAGVAQSPRYKIIEKRQSVAFWCNPISGHATLYWYQQILGQGPKLLIQFQNNGVVDDSQLPKDRFSAERLKGVDSTLKIQPAKLEDSAVYLCASSTVPGMNTGELFFGEGSRLTVL.

This clone was detected only a few times. This chain links TRBV6-6 with TRBJ2-7, with 7 bases fitting TRBD2. Germline-derived CDR1 and CDR2 are MNHNY and SVGAGI (reference sequence). J lost 6 bases, V lost 10 bases, and 9 bases had no gene match. The CDR3 loop spans 12 amino acids. In DNA, the CDR3 is TGTGCCACCGCGGGAGAGTACTCCGAGCAGTACTTC. Translating gives CATAGEYSEQYF.

The J gene is TRBJ2-3, the V gene TRBV5-1, with TRBD2 matching over 9 bases. Germline V CDR1 and CDR2: SGHRS, YFSETQ. The CDR3 is 15 residues long. V lost 4 bases and J lost 1; bases outside the gene matches: 4. The CDR3 sequence: CASSILAGRTDTQYF. The CDR3 bases are TGCGCCAGCAGCATACTAGCGGGCCGCACAGATACGCAGTATTTT.

The table lists this clone with a count of one. J is TRBJ1-3 and V is TRBV12-3 or TRBV12-4; D ambiguous. CDR3 length: 13 residues. With 3 bases removed from V and 4 bases from J, the gap between germline ends came to 7 bases. This chain's CDR3 is CASSFTYGNTIYF. Here the CDR3 DNA reads TGTGCCAGCAGTTTTACATACGGAAACACCATATATTTT.

Worth noting for this clone: Sequence at one end of the junction differs from germline and may be a read error. The chain links TRBV9 to TRBJ1-3; unclear D gene. CDR1 and CDR2 from the germline V gene are SGDLS and YYNGEE. The CDR3 covers 13 residues. CDR3 protein: CDSSVVMGNTIYF. In nucleotides, the CDR3 is TGTGACAGCAGCGTAGTTATGGGAAACACCATATATTTT. The full variable domain, in which reference TRBV9 and TRBJ1-3 provide the parts outside the CDR3, is DSGVTQTPKHLITATGQRVTLRCSPRSGDLSVYWYQQSLDQGLQFLIQYYNGEERAKGNILERFSAQQFPDLHSELNLSSLELGDSALYFCDSSVVMGNTIYFGEGSWLTVV.

A single count supports this clone. The chain is built from TRBV7-6 and TRBJ2-2, with TRBD2 matching over 7 bases. CDR3 length: 17 amino acids. Germline lookup yields CDR1 SGHVS and CDR2 FNYEAQ. The ends lost 1 base at V and 4 bases at J; junction bases unmatched: 9. The CDR3 nucleotides are TGTGCCAGCAGCTTAGTCGGGGCGGGAGTCTCCACCGGGGAGCTGTTTTTT. This codes for CASSLVGAGVSTGELFF.

This sequence joins TRBV3-1 (or the pseudogene TRBV3-2) and TRBJ2-1; D not certain. The V end was cut by 11 bases, the J end by 0 bases, with 11 bases between. This CDR3 spans 13 amino acids. CDR1 LGHDT and CDR2 YNNKEL come from the germline V gene (reference sequence). The CDR3 region is CASVVSSYNEQFF. Written as DNA, the CDR3 is TGTGCCTCGGTGGTAAGCTCCTACAATGAGCAGTTCTTC.

This clone came up a few times. The V gene is TRBV4-1, the J gene TRBJ1-3, with 7 positions matching TRBD1. Losses at the gene ends were 4 bases for V and 3 bases for J; bases not matched to a gene: 3. The CDR3 has 14 residues. Germline CDR1 MGHRA, CDR2 YSYEKL. The CDR3 DNA reads TGCGCCAGCAGCCTCCGGGACAGTGGAAACACCATATATTTT. It codes for CASSLRDSGNTIYF.